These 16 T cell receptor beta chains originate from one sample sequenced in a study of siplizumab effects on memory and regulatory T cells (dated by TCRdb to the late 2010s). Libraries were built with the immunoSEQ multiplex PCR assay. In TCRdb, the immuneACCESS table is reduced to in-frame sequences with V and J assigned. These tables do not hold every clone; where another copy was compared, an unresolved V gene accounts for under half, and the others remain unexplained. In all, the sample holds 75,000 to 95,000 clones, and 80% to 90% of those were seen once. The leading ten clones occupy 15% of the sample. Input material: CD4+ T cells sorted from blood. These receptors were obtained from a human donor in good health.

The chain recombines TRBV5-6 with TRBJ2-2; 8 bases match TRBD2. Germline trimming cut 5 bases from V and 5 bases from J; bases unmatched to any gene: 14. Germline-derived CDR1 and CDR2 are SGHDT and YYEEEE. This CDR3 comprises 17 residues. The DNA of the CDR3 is TGTGCCAGCAGTTCAATCGGTAGCGGGGTCCAAACCGGGGAGCTGTTTTTT. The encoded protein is CASSSIGSGVQTGELFF.

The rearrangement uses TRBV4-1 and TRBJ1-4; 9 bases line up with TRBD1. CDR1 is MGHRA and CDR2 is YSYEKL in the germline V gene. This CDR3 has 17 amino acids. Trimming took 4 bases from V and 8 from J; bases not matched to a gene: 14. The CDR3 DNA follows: TGCGCCAGCAGCCTACAGGGGGCTGAATCTTTGGGGGAAAAACTGTTTTTT. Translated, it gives CASSLQGAESLGEKLFF.

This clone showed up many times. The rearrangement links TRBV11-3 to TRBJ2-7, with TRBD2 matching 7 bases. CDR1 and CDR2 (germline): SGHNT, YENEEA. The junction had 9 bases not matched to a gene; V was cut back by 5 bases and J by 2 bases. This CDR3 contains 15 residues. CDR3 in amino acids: CASSPDGGSTYEQYF. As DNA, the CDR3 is TGTGCCAGCAGCCCAGACGGGGGGAGCACCTACGAGCAGTACTTC.

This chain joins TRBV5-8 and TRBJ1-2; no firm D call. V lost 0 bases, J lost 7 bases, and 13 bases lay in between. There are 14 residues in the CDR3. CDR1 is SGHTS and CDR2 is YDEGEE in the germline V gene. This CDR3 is CASSLGPAERGYTF. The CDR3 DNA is TGTGCCAGCAGCTTGGGCCCCGCCGAGCGTGGCTACACCTTC.

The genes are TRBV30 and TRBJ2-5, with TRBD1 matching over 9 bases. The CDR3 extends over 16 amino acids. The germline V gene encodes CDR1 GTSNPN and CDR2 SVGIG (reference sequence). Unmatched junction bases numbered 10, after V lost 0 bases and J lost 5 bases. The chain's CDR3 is CAWSVYGTGKMETQYF. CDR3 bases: TGTGCCTGGAGTGTATATGGGACAGGGAAGATGGAGACCCAGTACTTC. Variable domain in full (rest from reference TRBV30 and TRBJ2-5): SQTIHQWPATLVQPVGSPLSLECTVEGTSNPNLYWYRQAAGRGLQLLFYSVGIGQISSEVPQNLSASRPQDRQFILSSKKLLLSDSGFYLCAWSVYGTGKMETQYFGPGTRLLVL.

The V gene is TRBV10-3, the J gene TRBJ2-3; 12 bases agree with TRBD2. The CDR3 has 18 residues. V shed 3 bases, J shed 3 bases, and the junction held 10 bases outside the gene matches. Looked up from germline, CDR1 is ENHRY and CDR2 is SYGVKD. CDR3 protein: CAISERLAGESPTDTQYF. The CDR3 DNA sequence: TGTGCCATCAGTGAACGACTAGCGGGAGAGTCCCCAACAGATACGCAGTATTTT.

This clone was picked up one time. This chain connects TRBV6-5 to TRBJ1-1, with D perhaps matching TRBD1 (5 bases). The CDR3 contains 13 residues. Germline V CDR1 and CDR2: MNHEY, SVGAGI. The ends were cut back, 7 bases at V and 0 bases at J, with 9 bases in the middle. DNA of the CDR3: TGTGCCAGCATAGGACAACTGAACACTGAAGCTTTCTTT. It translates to CASIGQLNTEAFF.

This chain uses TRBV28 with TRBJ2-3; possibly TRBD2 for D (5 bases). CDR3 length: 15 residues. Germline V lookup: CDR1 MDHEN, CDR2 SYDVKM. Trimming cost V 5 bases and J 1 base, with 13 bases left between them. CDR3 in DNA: TGTGCCAGCAGTCCGTGGGTAGCGCGCACAGATACGCAGTATTTT. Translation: CASSPWVARTDTQYF.

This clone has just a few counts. The CDR3 is CASNPGGKNEKLFF. CDR3 DNA sequence: TGTGCCAGCAACCCCGGGGGGAAAAATGAAAAACTGTTTTTT. The chain recombines TRBV28 with TRBJ1-4, with TRBD1 as a possible D gene (5 bases). Trimming shortened V by 7 bases and J by 5 bases, and 14 bases separated the two germline ends. Germline V gives CDR1 MDHEN, CDR2 SYDVKM. This CDR3 is built from 14 residues.

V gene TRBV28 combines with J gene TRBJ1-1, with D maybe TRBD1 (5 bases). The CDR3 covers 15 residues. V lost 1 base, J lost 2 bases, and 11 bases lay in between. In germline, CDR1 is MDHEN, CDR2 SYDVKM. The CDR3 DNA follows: TGTGCCAGCAGTTTATTGGGGGATACTAACACTGAAGCTTTCTTT. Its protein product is CASSLLGDTNTEAFF. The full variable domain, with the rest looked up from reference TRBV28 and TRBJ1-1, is DVKVTQSSRYLVKRTGEKVFLECVQDMDHENMFWYRQDPGLGLRLIYFSYDVKMKEKGDIPEGYSVSREKKERFSLILESASTNQTSMYLCASSLLGDTNTEAFFGQGTRLTVV.

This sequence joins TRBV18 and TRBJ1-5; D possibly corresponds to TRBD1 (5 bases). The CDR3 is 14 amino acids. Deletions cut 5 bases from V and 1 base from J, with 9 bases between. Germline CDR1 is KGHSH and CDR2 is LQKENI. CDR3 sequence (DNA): TGTGCCAGCTCAGCGACAGTGAGCAATCAGCCCCAGCATTTT. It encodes CASSATVSNQPQHF.

The CDR3 region has the DNA TGTGCCAGCAGGCGCGGGAGCTCCTACGAGCAGTACTTC. Protein sequence: CASRRGSSYEQYF. V and J are TRBV5-4 and TRBJ2-7, with 7 bases identical to TRBD2. The germline V gene encodes CDR1 SGHNT and CDR2 YYREEE (reference sequence). The CDR3 runs 13 residues. V lost 5 bases to trimming and J lost 0 bases; unmatched junction nucleotides: 2.

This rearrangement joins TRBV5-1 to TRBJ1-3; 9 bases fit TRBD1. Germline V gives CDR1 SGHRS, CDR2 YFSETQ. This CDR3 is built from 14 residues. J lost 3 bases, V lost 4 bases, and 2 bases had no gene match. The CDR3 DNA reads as TGCGCCAGCAGCCGGGGACAGGGTGGAAACACCATATATTTT. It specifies CASSRGQGGNTIYF.

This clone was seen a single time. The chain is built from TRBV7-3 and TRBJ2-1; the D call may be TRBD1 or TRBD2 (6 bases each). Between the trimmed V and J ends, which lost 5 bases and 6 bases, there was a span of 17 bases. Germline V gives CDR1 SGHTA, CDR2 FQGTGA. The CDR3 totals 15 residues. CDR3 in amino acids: CASSRMGGAGNEQFF. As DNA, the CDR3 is TGTGCCAGCAGCCGGATGGGGGGCGCGGGCAATGAGCAGTTCTTC.

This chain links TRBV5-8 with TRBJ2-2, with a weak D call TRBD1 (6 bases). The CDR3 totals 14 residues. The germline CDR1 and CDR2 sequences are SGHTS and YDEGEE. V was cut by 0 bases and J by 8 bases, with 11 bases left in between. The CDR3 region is CASSLGQVPGELFF. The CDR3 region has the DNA TGTGCCAGCAGCTTGGGACAGGTCCCTGGGGAGCTGTTTTTT. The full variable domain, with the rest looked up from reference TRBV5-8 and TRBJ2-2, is EAGVTQSPTHLIKTRGQQATLRCSPISGHTSVYWYQQALGLGLQFLLWYDEGEERNRGNFPPRFSGRQFPNYSSELNVNALELEDSALYLCASSLGQVPGELFFGEGSRLTVL.

This chain's CDR3 is CASSLGRGYGYTF. The CDR3 bases are TGTGCCAGCAGCTTAGGGAGGGGTTATGGCTACACCTTC. The V and J genes are TRBV11-2 and TRBJ1-2, with a tentative D call TRBD1 (5 bases). V was cut by 1 base and J by 5 bases, with 8 bases left in between. The CDR3 spans 13 residues. Germline CDR1 and CDR2: SGHAT and FQNNGV.